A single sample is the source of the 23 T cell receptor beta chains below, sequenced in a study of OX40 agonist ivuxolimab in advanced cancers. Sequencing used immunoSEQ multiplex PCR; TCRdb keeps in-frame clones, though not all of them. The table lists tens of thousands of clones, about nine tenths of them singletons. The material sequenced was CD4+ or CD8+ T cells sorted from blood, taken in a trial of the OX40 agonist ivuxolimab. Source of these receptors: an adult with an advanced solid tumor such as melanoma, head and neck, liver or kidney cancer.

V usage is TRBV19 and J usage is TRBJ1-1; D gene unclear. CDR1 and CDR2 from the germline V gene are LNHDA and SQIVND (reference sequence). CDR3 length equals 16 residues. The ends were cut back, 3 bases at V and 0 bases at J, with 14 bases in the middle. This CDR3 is CASSISFGLVNTEAFF. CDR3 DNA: TGTGCCAGTAGTATTAGTTTTGGGCTGGTGAACACTGAAGCTTTCTTT.

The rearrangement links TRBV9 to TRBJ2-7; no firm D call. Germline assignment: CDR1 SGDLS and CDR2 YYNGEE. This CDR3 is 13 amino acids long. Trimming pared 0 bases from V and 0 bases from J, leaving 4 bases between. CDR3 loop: CASSVGSSYEQYF. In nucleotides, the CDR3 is TGTGCCAGCAGCGTAGGTAGCTCCTACGAGCAGTACTTC.

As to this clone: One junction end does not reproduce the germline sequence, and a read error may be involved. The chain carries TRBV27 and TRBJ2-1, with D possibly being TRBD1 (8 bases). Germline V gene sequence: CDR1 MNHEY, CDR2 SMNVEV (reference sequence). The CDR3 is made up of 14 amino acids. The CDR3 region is CASTLGQGGNEQFF. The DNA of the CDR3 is TGTGCCAGCACTTTAGGACAGGGAGGGAATGAGCAGTTCTTC.

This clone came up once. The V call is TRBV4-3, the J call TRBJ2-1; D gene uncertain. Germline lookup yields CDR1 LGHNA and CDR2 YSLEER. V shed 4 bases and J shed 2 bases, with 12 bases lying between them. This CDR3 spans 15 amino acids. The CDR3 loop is CASSPTWLAYNEQFF. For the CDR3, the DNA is TGCGCCAGCAGCCCGACCTGGTTGGCCTACAATGAGCAGTTCTTC.

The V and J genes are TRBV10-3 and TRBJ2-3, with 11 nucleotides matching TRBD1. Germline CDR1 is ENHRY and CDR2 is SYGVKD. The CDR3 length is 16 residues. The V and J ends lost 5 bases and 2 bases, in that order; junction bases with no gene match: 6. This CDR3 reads CAISSPGQGDTDTQYF. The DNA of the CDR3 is TGTGCCATCAGTAGCCCGGGACAGGGGGACACAGATACGCAGTATTTT.

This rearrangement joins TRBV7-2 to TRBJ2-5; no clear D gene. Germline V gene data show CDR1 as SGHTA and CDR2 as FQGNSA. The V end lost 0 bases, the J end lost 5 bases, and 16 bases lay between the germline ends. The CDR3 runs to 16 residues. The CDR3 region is CASSLARRHLGETQYF. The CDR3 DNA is TGTGCCAGCAGCTTAGCGAGGAGACACCTGGGGGAGACCCAGTACTTC.

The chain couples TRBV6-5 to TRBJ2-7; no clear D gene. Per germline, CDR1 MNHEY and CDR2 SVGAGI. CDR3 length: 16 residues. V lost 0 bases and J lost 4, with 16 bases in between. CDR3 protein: CASSYSTPLVRYEQYF. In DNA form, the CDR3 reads TGTGCCAGCAGTTACTCGACCCCCTTAGTCAGATACGAGCAGTACTTC.

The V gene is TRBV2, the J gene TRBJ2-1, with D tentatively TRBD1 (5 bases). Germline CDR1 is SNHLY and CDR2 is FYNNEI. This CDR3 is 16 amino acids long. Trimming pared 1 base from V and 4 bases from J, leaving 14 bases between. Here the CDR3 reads CASSEGAGLGYNEQFF. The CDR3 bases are TGTGCCAGCAGTGAAGGGGCAGGGTTGGGTTACAATGAGCAGTTCTTC.

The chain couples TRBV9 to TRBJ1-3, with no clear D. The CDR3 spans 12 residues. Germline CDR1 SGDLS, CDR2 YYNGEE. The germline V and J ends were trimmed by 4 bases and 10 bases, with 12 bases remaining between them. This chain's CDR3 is CASSTSPGTIYF. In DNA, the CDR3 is TGTGCCAGCAGCACCTCGCCCGGGACCATATATTTT.

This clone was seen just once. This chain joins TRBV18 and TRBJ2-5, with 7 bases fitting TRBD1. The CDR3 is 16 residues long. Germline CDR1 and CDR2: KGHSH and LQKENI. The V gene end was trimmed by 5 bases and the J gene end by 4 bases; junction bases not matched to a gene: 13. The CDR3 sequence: CASSSDPGQRGETQYF. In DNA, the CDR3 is TGTGCCAGCTCATCCGATCCGGGACAGAGGGGAGAGACCCAGTACTTC. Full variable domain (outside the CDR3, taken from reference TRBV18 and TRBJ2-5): NAGVMQNPRHLVRRRGQEARLRCSPMKGHSHVYWYRQLPEEGLKFMVYLQKENIIDESGMPKERFSAEFPKEGPSILRIQQVVRGDSAAYFCASSSDPGQRGETQYFGPGTRLLVL.

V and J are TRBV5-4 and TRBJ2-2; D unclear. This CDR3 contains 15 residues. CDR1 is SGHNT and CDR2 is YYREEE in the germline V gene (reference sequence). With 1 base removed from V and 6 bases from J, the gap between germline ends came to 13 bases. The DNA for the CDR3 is TGTGCCAGCAGCTTGTTAGGGTTTCTGCCCGGGGAGCTGTTTTTT. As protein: CASSLLGFLPGELFF.

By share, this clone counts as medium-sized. As DNA, the CDR3 is TGTGCCAGTGACACCGGGACAGGGGAACTGGAGACCCAGTACTTC. It codes for CASDTGTGELETQYF. This chain links TRBV19 with TRBJ2-5; 10 positions match TRBD1. From germline, CDR1 is LNHDA and CDR2 SQIVND (reference sequence). The CDR3 is 15 residues long. The trim removed 8 bases at V and 5 bases at J, leaving 11 bases unmatched. The full variable domain, with the rest looked up from reference TRBV19 and TRBJ2-5, is DGGITQSPKYLFRKEGQNVTLSCEQNLNHDAMYWYRQDPGQGLRLIYYSQIVNDFQKGDIAEGYSVSREKKESFPLTVTSAQKNPTAFYLCASDTGTGELETQYFGPGTRLLVL.

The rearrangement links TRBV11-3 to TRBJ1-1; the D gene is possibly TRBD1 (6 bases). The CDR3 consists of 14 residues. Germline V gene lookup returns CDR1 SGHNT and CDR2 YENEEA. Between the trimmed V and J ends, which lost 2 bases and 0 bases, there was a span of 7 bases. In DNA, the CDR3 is TGTGCCAGCAGCTTAAGGGGGTTGAACACTGAAGCTTTCTTT. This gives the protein CASSLRGLNTEAFF. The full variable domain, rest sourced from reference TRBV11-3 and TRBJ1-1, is EAGVVQSPRYKIIEKKQPVAFWCNPISGHNTLYWYLQNLGQGPELLIRYENEEAVDDSQLPKDRFSAERLKGVDSTLKIQPAELGDSAVYLCASSLRGLNTEAFFGQGTRLTVV.

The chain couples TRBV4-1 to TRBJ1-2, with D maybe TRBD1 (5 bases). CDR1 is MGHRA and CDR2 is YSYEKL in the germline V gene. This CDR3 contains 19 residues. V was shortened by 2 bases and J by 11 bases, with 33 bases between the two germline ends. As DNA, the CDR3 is TGCGCCAGCAGCCAACTAGCCGGTGGCAGGTTTGTTTGGGGCGACGAATACACCTTC. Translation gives CASSQLAGGRFVWGDEYTF.

The CDR3 here is CASSPDYADTQYF. Written as DNA, the CDR3 is TGTGCCAGCAGCCCCGACTACGCAGATACGCAGTATTTT. The chain carries TRBV7-6 and TRBJ2-3; a weak D match, TRBD2 (5 bases). Germline V CDR1 and CDR2: SGHVS, FNYEAQ. The V gene lost 5 bases and the J gene lost 4 bases, with 10 bases spanning the gap. The CDR3 loop spans 13 amino acids.

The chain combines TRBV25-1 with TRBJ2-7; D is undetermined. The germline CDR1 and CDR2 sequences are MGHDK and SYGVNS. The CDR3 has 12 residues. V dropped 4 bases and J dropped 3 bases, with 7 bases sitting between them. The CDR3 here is CASSARYYEQYF. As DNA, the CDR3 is TGTGCCAGCAGTGCCCGATACTACGAGCAGTACTTC.

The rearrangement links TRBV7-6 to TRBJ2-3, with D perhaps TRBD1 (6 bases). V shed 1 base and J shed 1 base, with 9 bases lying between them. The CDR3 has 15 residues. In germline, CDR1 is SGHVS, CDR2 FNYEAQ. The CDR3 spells CASSLGKGGTDTQYF. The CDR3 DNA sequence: TGTGCCAGCAGCTTAGGCAAGGGGGGCACAGATACGCAGTATTTT. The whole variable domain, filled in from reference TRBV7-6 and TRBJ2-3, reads GAGVSQSPRYKVTKRGQDVALRCDPISGHVSLYWYRQALGQGPEFLTYFNYEAQQDKSGLPNDRFSAERPEGSISTLTIQRTEQRDSAMYRCASSLGKGGTDTQYFGPGTRLTVL.

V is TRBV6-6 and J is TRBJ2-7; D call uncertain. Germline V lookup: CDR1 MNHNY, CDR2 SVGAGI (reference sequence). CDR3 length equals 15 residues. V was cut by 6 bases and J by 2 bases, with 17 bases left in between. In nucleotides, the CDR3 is TGTGCCAGCAGCCCTGACACGGTAATCCCCTACGAGCAGTACTTC. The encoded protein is CASSPDTVIPYEQYF.

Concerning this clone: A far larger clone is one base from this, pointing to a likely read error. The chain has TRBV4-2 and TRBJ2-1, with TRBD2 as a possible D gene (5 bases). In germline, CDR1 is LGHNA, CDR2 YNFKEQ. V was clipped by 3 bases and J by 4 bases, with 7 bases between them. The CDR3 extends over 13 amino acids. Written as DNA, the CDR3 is TGTGCCAGCAGCCACGACTATTACAATGAGCAGTTCTTC. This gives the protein CASSHDYYNEQFF.

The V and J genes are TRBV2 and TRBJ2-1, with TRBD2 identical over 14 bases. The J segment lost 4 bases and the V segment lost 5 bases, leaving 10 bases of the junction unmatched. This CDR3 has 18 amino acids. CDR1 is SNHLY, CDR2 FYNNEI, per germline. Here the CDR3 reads CASSRLAGGPGNYNEQFF. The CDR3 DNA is TGTGCCAGCAGTAGACTAGCGGGAGGGCCGGGTAATTACAATGAGCAGTTCTTC.

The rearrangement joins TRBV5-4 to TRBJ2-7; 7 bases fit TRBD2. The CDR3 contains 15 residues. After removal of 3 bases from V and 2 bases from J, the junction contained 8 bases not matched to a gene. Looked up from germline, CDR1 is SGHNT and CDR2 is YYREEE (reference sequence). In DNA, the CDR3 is TGTGCCAGCAGCTCCGGGCTAGCGGAAACCTACGAGCAGTACTTC. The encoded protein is CASSSGLAETYEQYF.

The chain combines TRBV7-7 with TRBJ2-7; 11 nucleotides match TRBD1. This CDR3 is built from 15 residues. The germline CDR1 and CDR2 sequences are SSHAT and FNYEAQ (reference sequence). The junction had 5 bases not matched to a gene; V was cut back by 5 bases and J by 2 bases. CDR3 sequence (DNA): TGTGCCAGCAGCATAGGGACAGGGGGGACCTACGAGCAGTACTTC. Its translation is CASSIGTGGTYEQYF.

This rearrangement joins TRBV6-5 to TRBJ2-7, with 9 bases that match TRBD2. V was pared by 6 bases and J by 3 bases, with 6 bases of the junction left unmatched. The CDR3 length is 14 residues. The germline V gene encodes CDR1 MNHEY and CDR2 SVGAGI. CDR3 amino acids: CASRLIAGDYEQYF. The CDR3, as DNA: TGTGCCAGCAGATTAATAGCGGGAGACTACGAGCAGTACTTC.